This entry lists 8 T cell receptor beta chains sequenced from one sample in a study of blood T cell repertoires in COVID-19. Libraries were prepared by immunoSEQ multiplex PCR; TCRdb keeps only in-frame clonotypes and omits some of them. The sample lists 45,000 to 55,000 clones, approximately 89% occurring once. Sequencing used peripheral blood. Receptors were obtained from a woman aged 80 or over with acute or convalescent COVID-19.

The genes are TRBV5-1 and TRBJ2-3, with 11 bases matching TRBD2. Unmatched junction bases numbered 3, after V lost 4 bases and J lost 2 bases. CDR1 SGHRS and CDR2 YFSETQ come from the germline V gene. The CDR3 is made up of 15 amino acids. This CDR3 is CASSASGGLTDTQYF. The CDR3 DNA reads TGCGCCAGCAGCGCTAGCGGGGGGCTCACAGATACGCAGTATTTT.

The CDR3 spells CASSLGGPNEQFF. The CDR3 DNA reads TGTGCCAGCAGCTTGGGGGGGCCCAATGAGCAGTTCTTC. The genes are TRBV7-2 and TRBJ2-1; tentative D call: TRBD2 (7 bases). This CDR3 comprises 13 residues. Deletions cut 3 bases from V and 6 bases from J, with 9 bases between. Germline values: CDR1 SGHTA, CDR2 FQGNSA.

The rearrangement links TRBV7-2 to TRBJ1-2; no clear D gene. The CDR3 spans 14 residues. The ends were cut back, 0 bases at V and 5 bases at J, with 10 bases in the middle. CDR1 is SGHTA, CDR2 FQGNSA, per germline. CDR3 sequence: CASSLAINSYGYTF. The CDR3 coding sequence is TGTGCCAGCAGCTTAGCGATAAACTCGTATGGCTACACCTTC.

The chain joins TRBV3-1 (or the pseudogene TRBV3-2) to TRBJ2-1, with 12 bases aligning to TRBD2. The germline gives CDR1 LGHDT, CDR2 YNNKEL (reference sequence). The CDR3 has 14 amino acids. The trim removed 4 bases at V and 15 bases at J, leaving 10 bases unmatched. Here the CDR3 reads CASSPGTSGRGVFF. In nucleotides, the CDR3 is TGTGCCAGCAGCCCCGGGACTAGCGGGCGGGGGGTGTTCTTC.

For the CDR3, the DNA is TGTGCTAGTGGACAGGGGACAGGGGGCGTGAACACTGAAGCTTTCTTT. It encodes CASGQGTGGVNTEAFF. The V call is TRBV12-5, the J call TRBJ1-1, with TRBD1 matching 12 bases. This CDR3 spans 16 amino acids. V lost 6 bases to trimming and J lost 0 bases; unmatched junction nucleotides: 5. Germline CDR1 reads LGHNT; CDR2 reads FRNRAP.

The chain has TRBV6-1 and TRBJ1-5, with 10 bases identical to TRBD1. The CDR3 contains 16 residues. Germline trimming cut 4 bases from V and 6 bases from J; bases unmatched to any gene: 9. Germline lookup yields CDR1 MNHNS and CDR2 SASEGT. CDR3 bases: TGTGCCAGCAGTGTTTCTGACAGGGGGCTCCCTCAGCCCCAGCATTTT. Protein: CASSVSDRGLPQPQHF.

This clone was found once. CDR3: CASSFGLTYEQYV. The CDR3, as DNA: TGTGCCAGCAGTTTTGGGCTCACCTACGAGCAGTACGTC. The chain uses TRBV12-3 or TRBV12-4 and TRBJ2-7, with D hard to call. The length of the CDR3 is 13 residues. The V gene lost 3 bases and the J gene lost 2 bases, with 8 bases spanning the gap.

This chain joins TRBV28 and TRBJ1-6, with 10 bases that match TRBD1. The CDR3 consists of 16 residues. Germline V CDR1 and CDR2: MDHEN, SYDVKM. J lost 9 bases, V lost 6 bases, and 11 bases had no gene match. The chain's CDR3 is CASRSPGQGLVSPLHF. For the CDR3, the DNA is TGTGCCAGCAGATCTCCGGGACAGGGGTTGGTTTCACCCCTCCACTTT. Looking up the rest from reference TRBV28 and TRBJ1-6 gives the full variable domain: DVKVTQSSRYLVKRTGEKVFLECVQDMDHENMFWYRQDPGLGLRLIYFSYDVKMKEKGDIPEGYSVSREKKERFSLILESASTNQTSMYLCASRSPGQGLVSPLHFGNGTRLTVT.